This entry lists 30 T cell receptor beta chains sequenced from one sample in a study of blood T cell repertoires in COVID-19. Method: immunoSEQ multiplex PCR; TCRdb's copy keeps in-frame clones and lacks some. Of 50,000 to 75,000 clones listed, 65% to 85% are singletons. Sequencing was performed on peripheral blood. All receptors derive from a man in his 60s with acute or convalescent COVID-19.

The gene calls are TRBV9 and TRBJ2-7, with 10 positions matching TRBD1. The CDR3 runs 16 residues. The V and J ends lost 4 bases and 3 bases, in that order; junction bases with no gene match: 10. Germline-derived CDR1 and CDR2 are SGDLS and YYNGEE. This CDR3 is CASSPAGGQGLYEQYF. CDR3 nucleotides: TGTGCCAGCAGCCCCGCAGGGGGACAGGGGCTCTACGAGCAGTACTTC.

This chain joins TRBV12-3 or TRBV12-4 and TRBJ1-2; weak D call: TRBD1 (5 bases). The length of the CDR3 is 12 residues. Trimming stripped 2 bases from V and 6 bases from J, with 7 bases between. The CDR3 region has the DNA TGTGCCAGCAGTTTATTAGGGGATGGCTACACCTTC. This sequence encodes CASSLLGDGYTF.

This clone was detected only a few times. V gene TRBV19 combines with J gene TRBJ1-5; TRBD1 aligns across 7 bases. J gave up 5 bases and V 4 bases, and 5 bases lay outside the gene matches. Per germline, CDR1 LNHDA and CDR2 SQIVND (reference sequence). The CDR3 is 14 residues long. In nucleotides, the CDR3 is TGTGCCAGTAGTAACCAGGGGGGATATCAGCCCCAGCATTTT. Protein product: CASSNQGGYQPQHF.

This chain joins TRBV5-1 and TRBJ1-4; the match to TRBD1 covers 10 bases. This CDR3 is 16 amino acids long. The V segment lost 4 bases and the J segment 2 bases; nucleotides outside the gene matches: 5. CDR1 is SGHRS and CDR2 is YFSETQ in the germline V gene. The CDR3 DNA reads TGCGCCAGCAGCGGGACAGGGGTTGGGACTAATGAAAAACTGTTTTTT. Protein product: CASSGTGVGTNEKLFF.

The chain recombines TRBV25-1 with TRBJ1-6; maybe TRBD1 (5 bases). Germline CDR1 MGHDK, CDR2 SYGVNS. The V and J ends lost 5 bases and 5 bases respectively, with 10 bases between them. The CDR3 is 14 amino acids. DNA for the CDR3: TGTGCCAGCAGTAAGATAGGGGATAATTCACCCCTCCACTTT. It codes for CASSKIGDNSPLHF.

This chain joins TRBV25-1 and TRBJ1-4; 7 nucleotides match TRBD1. Germline CDR1 and CDR2: MGHDK and SYGVNS. V dropped 3 bases and J dropped 4; count of bases not matched to a gene: 5. The CDR3 runs to 15 residues. CDR3 bases: TGTGCCAGCAGTGAGACCGGGACAGTTAATGAAAAACTGTTTTTT. This translates into CASSETGTVNEKLFF.

This chain joins TRBV4-1 and TRBJ1-1; possibly TRBD1 for D (6 bases). The length of the CDR3 is 14 residues. Trimming stripped 5 bases from V and 6 bases from J, with 16 bases between. The germline V gene encodes CDR1 MGHRA and CDR2 YSYEKL. CDR3 DNA sequence: TGCGCCAGCAGCAACAGGGAAGGTGGGTCTGAAGCTTTCTTT. It is translated as CASSNREGGSEAFF.

The CDR3 region has the DNA TGTGCCATCAGACAGGAACAGGGATATAATTCACCCCTCCACTTT. Translation: CAIRQEQGYNSPLHF. The chain carries TRBV10-3 and TRBJ1-6; TRBD1 might be the D (6 bases). Trimming shortened V by 6 bases and J by 4 bases, and 13 bases separated the two germline ends. The CDR3 is 15 residues long. Germline-derived CDR1 and CDR2 are ENHRY and SYGVKD.

The chain carries TRBV15 and TRBJ2-4; possibly TRBD2 for D (6 bases). The germline CDR1 and CDR2 sequences are LNHNV and YYDKDF (reference sequence). The CDR3 sequence is 14 residues long. V was clipped by 1 base and J by 6 bases, with 10 bases between them. The CDR3 bases are TGTGCCACCAGCAGAGGGGGGGTTCGAAACATTCAGTACTTC. It translates to CATSRGGVRNIQYF.

The chain joins TRBV5-1 to TRBJ2-5, with 9 bases fitting TRBD2. This CDR3 contains 20 residues. The germline gives CDR1 SGHRS, CDR2 YFSETQ. V dropped 0 bases and J dropped 2; count of bases not matched to a gene: 17. DNA of the CDR3: TGCGCCAGCAGCTTGGGGACTAGCGTGAAACGAGGGGTACGTCAAGAGACCCAGTACTTC. The encoded protein is CASSLGTSVKRGVRQETQYF.

This clone was seen only a few times. The chain uses TRBV28 and TRBJ1-1; D is unclear. The CDR3 runs 14 residues. V lost 5 bases and J lost 3, with 13 bases in between. Germline V lookup: CDR1 MDHEN, CDR2 SYDVKM. CDR3 in amino acids: CASSLHRGYTEAFF. DNA for the CDR3: TGTGCCAGCAGTCTGCATCGGGGTTACACTGAAGCTTTCTTT.

V is TRBV19 and J is TRBJ2-3, with 7 bases matching TRBD1. Germline lookup yields CDR1 LNHDA and CDR2 SQIVND (reference sequence). This CDR3 contains 15 residues. After removal of 6 bases from V and 4 bases from J, the junction contained 10 bases not matched to a gene. The chain's CDR3 is CASSSDSGGADTQYF. The CDR3 nucleotides read TGTGCCAGTAGCTCCGACTCAGGGGGAGCAGATACGCAGTATTTT.

CDR3 amino acids: CASSLMSPGTGRAYEQYF. CDR3 in DNA: TGTGCCAGCAGTCTGATGTCTCCAGGGACAGGAAGGGCCTACGAGCAGTACTTC. The chain recombines TRBV27 with TRBJ2-7; TRBD1 matches 8 bases. The junction had 17 bases not matched to a gene; V was cut back by 5 bases and J by 2 bases. The length of the CDR3 is 18 residues. Germline V lookup: CDR1 MNHEY, CDR2 SMNVEV (reference sequence).

This clone was detected a few times. This chain links TRBV10-3 with TRBJ1-1; a possible D gene is TRBD1 (6 bases). Germline V gene sequence: CDR1 ENHRY, CDR2 SYGVKD. The CDR3 loop spans 14 amino acids. Trimming pared 5 bases from V and 1 base from J, leaving 11 bases between. For the CDR3, the DNA is TGTGCCATCAGTCCCCTAGGGGGGAACACTGAAGCTTTCTTT. Encoded protein: CAISPLGGNTEAFF.

This chain links TRBV29-1 with TRBJ1-1, with a weak D call TRBD1 (5 bases). The V gene lost 4 bases and the J gene lost 5 bases, with 8 bases spanning the gap. The germline V gene encodes CDR1 SQVTM and CDR2 ANQGSEA. The CDR3 loop spans 11 amino acids. The CDR3 reads CSVARETEAFF. In DNA form, the CDR3 reads TGCAGCGTTGCCAGGGAAACTGAAGCTTTCTTT.

The rearrangement joins TRBV4-2 to TRBJ2-1, with 10 bases lining up with TRBD2. Germline V lookup: CDR1 LGHNA, CDR2 YNFKEQ. The V and J ends lost 0 bases and 4 bases, in that order; junction bases with no gene match: 3. CDR3 length equals 16 residues. DNA for the CDR3: TGTGCCAGCAGCCAAGAGCAAGCGGGGGGGTACAATGAGCAGTTCTTC. Its translation is CASSQEQAGGYNEQFF.

The chain is built from TRBV4-1 and TRBJ2-5; a weak D match, TRBD2 (6 bases). This CDR3 contains 16 residues. The V gene's germline CDR1 is MGHRA and CDR2 YSYEKL. V gave up 1 base and J gave up 5 bases, with 17 bases separating them. CDR3 protein: CASSQALAQTGETQYF. CDR3 sequence (DNA): TGCGCCAGCAGCCAAGCCCTAGCGCAGACGGGGGAGACCCAGTACTTC.

The V and J genes are TRBV7-2 and TRBJ2-7; no reliable D call. The CDR3 totals 13 residues. The V and J ends lost 2 bases and 3 bases respectively, with 8 bases between them. Germline V gives CDR1 SGHTA, CDR2 FQGNSA. The CDR3 DNA reads TGTGCCAGCAGCTTAATCTCGGGCTACGAGCAGTACTTC. The encoded protein is CASSLISGYEQYF.

J is TRBJ1-2 and V is TRBV19; D is uncertain. The CDR3 totals 12 residues. Germline loops: CDR1 LNHDA, CDR2 SQIVND (reference sequence). Deletions cut 4 bases from V and 8 bases from J, with 11 bases between. CDR3: CASSTARRGYTF. CDR3 nucleotide sequence: TGTGCCAGTAGTACAGCAAGGCGGGGCTACACCTTC. Full variable domain (missing parts from reference TRBV19 and TRBJ1-2): DGGITQSPKYLFRKEGQNVTLSCEQNLNHDAMYWYRQDPGQGLRLIYYSQIVNDFQKGDIAEGYSVSREKKESFPLTVTSAQKNPTAFYLCASSTARRGYTFGSGTRLTVV.

The genes are TRBV9 and TRBJ1-4; TRBD1 is a possible D gene (5 bases). CDR1 is SGDLS and CDR2 is YYNGEE in the germline V gene. The V and J ends lost 3 bases and 5 bases respectively, with 8 bases between them. This CDR3 has 13 amino acids. CDR3 bases: TGTGCCAGCAGCGGACAGCCAAATGAAAAACTGTTTTTT. Amino acid sequence: CASSGQPNEKLFF.

The rearrangement links TRBV7-3 to TRBJ2-5; 9 bases line up with TRBD2. This CDR3 has 14 amino acids. J gave up 5 bases and V 5 bases, and 6 bases lay outside the gene matches. Germline V CDR1 and CDR2: SGHTA, FQGTGA. The CDR3: CASSRGGAVETQYF. The CDR3 bases are TGTGCCAGCAGCCGCGGGGGGGCAGTTGAGACCCAGTACTTC.

In its sample, this clone was seen a few times. V is TRBV9 and J is TRBJ1-1, with D tentatively TRBD1 (5 bases). Germline CDR1 and CDR2: SGDLS and YYNGEE. CDR3 length: 14 amino acids. Trimming pared 0 bases from V and 3 bases from J, leaving 9 bases between. DNA for the CDR3: TGTGCCAGCAGCGTAGAGGGGTCTCACACTGAAGCTTTCTTT. Amino acids: CASSVEGSHTEAFF.

This chain links TRBV11-2 with TRBJ2-5; no clear D. V was pared by 3 bases and J by 2 bases, with 4 bases between. CDR3 length equals 12 residues. Germline lookup yields CDR1 SGHAT and CDR2 FQNNGV. In DNA form, the CDR3 reads TGTGCCAGCAGCTTTTATCAAGAGACCCAGTACTTC. Translated, it gives CASSFYQETQYF.

V usage is TRBV7-3 and J usage is TRBJ2-2, with 8 bases matching TRBD2. Germline values: CDR1 SGHTA, CDR2 FQGTGA. V shed 5 bases and J 8 bases; nucleotides not matched to a gene: 4. The CDR3 sequence is 13 residues long. CDR3: CASSLSGAGELFF. CDR3 sequence (DNA): TGTGCCAGCAGCCTTAGCGGGGCTGGGGAGCTGTTTTTT.

The chain is built from TRBV30 and TRBJ1-6, with D unclear. Germline V gives CDR1 GTSNPN, CDR2 SVGIG (reference sequence). There are 13 residues in the CDR3. Trimming took off 7 bases at V and 4 bases at J, with 11 bases between the two ends. The CDR3 region is CASARFYNSPLHF. The CDR3 DNA follows: TGTGCCTCCGCACGGTTTTATAATTCACCCCTCCACTTT.

The chain couples TRBV9 to TRBJ2-5; TRBD2 matches at 7 bases. This CDR3 comprises 14 residues. The trim removed 4 bases at V and 2 bases at J, leaving 5 bases unmatched. Germline CDR1 reads SGDLS; CDR2 reads YYNGEE. CDR3 loop: CASSPGTTQETQYF. CDR3 sequence (DNA): TGTGCCAGCAGCCCAGGGACTACTCAAGAGACCCAGTACTTC.

The chain joins TRBV6-5 to TRBJ1-4; TRBD1 agrees at 8 bases. In germline, CDR1 is MNHEY, CDR2 SVGAGI. CDR3 length equals 12 residues. Unmatched junction bases numbered 3, after V lost 5 bases and J lost 10 bases. CDR3 DNA sequence: TGTGCCAGCAGTCTCACAGGGGGAAAACTGTTTTTT. Encoded protein: CASSLTGGKLFF.

This clone occurred a few times. The chain employs TRBV3-1 (or the pseudogene TRBV3-2) and TRBJ1-6, with 7 bases aligning to TRBD1. The CDR3 length is 15 residues. In germline, CDR1 is LGHDT, CDR2 YNNKEL (reference sequence). V was clipped by 4 bases and J by 5 bases; unmatched bases: 5. CDR3 loop: CASSLGQVNNSPLHF. Here the CDR3 DNA reads TGTGCCAGCAGCCTTGGACAGGTGAATAATTCACCCCTCCACTTT.

The chain uses TRBV24-1 and TRBJ2-1; 7 positions agree with TRBD2. The CDR3 consists of 14 residues. Trimming at V came to 9 bases and at J to 9 bases, leaving 13 bases not matched to a gene. Germline loops: CDR1 KGHDR, CDR2 SFDVKD. The CDR3 bases are TGTGCCACCCGCGGATGGGGGGGGACGGGTGAGCAGTTCTTC. Protein: CATRGWGGTGEQFF.

The chain links TRBV7-9 to TRBJ2-7; 10 bases are shared with TRBD1. CDR1 SEHNR and CDR2 FQNEAQ come from the germline V gene (reference sequence). V was clipped by 3 bases and J by 2 bases; unmatched bases: 13. This CDR3 has 18 amino acids. This CDR3 reads CASSLGPGQGPPPYEQYF. DNA for the CDR3: TGTGCCAGCAGCTTGGGTCCGGGACAGGGGCCTCCACCCTACGAGCAGTACTTC.